This T cell receptor beta chain derives from a study of blood T cell repertoires in COVID-19. Regarding this clone: This CDR3 fails to terminate in the conserved phenylalanine or tryptophan, so it likely reflects a read error. The DNA is omitted, as the CDR3 cannot be located on it reliably, and the CDR3 follows TCRdb's listing.

The germline V gene encodes CDR1 DFQATT and CDR2 SNEGSKA (reference sequence). The CDR3 is 11 amino acids in total, end residues counted. Per the study methods: Counts of nucleated cells, estimated from reference gene primer amplification, were obtained. Profiling relied on immunoSEQ multiplex PCR, and the TCRdb table lists in-frame clones only, not all of them. The DNA gave D and trimming, while V, J and clone size come from that table. The profile shows tens of thousands of clones, roughly 82% of them singletons. The J gene is TRBJ2-3, the V gene TRBV20-1; the DNA was not used to check the table's D call, TRBD2. Sequenced sample: peripheral blood. This receptor was identified in a human donor in a cohort sampled during active COVID-19. This CDR3 is CSASLGLAVVG.